This T cell receptor (beta chain) was recorded in a study of B cell selection in AIRE deficiency (dated by TCRdb to between 2018 and 2021). Broadly, across the study: Researchers compared the TCRbeta repertoires of sorted blood CD4+ conventional T cells and regulatory T cells from AIRE-deficient patients with the corresponding repertoires from healthy controls. The TCR-sequenced cohort comprised about 5 AIRE-deficient APECED patients and about 5 healthy control donors. General findings and caveats noted by the study authors: TCRBV gene usage, CDR3 length and TCR diversity in Tconv and Treg cells from AIRE-deficient patients were found to be similar to those in cells from healthy donors. Shared Treg sequences had shorter CDR3s, reflecting a bias toward rearrangements with few non-templated nucleotide insertions. Roughly a third of the Treg TCRbeta sequences shared among healthy donors were found in patient Tconv cells, which suggests that Treg-biased clones were diverted into the Tconv compartment. Sequencing covered only TCRbeta chains, and under 45% of shared healthy-donor Treg sequences were also present in healthy Tconv, possibly due to differing TCRalpha chains. Among some 3,700 shared Treg TCRbeta sequences, 25% to 40% were shared exclusively by healthy donors and about 9.3% exclusively by patients, which suggests that Treg selection is less efficient in the absence of AIRE.

Reading from cysteine to phenylalanine, the CDR3 counts 15 amino acids. The only DNA kept is the CDR3, 45 bases in frame from the first base. Sequences SGHTA (CDR1) and FQGNSA (CDR2) are obtained from the germline V gene. V and J are truncated by 1 base and 4 bases respectively, leaving an intervening sequence of 13 bases. TCRbeta chain sequencing was performed with the immunoSEQ platform. The authors' pipeline ran thus. When conventional T cell repertoires were pooled, 85,000 to 120,000 distinct in-frame TCRbeta sequences were obtained from patients and some 1.4x10^5 from healthy donors. Public Treg TCRbeta sequences were defined as those shared by two or more individuals and were then searched for in Tconv repertoires. Differences between groups were assessed by Mann-Whitney U tests with Bonferroni-Dunn correction in GraphPad Prism 7.03. TCRdb stores this immuneACCESS table with in-frame sequences only. Part of the clones is absent; in the studies checked, under half of the shortfall reflects unresolved V genes, and no reason is known for the rest. V, J and clone size derive from that table, while D and trimming were established from the DNA sequence. This sample holds tens of thousands of clones; 97% were observed only once. In total, the top ten clones hold about 0.2% of the sample.

A note on this clone: Which antigen it targets is not known. No base qualities exist here, and no much larger clone lies one base off it.

CD4+CD127+ cells were sorted as the conventional CD4 T cell population. The AIRE-deficient patients had APECED syndrome. Sorting of Tconv and Treg cells intended for TCRbeta sequencing was performed on a FACSAria flow cytometer. Sorted cells were collected into 5-ml round-bottom polystyrene tubes, and dry cell pellets were frozen at -80°C before sequencing. Material: conventional CD4+ T cells sorted from PBMCs. This sequence originates from a human donor with AIRE deficiency. The receptor chain draws on TRBV7-2 and TRBJ1-2; no D gene is confidently identified. The encoded CDR3 is CASSLELLRGYGYTF. In nucleotides, the sequence is TGTGCCAGCAGCTTAGAATTACTGCGTGGCTATGGCTACACCTTC.